The 17 T cell receptor beta chains given below trace back to one sample, sequenced in a study of T cell repertoires in cytomegalovirus infection. No antigen has been assigned to these receptors. TCRdb processed the reads anew with MiXCR; each CDR3 protein has one entry. Of under 120,000 distinct CDR3 sequences in the sample, roughly 40% were seen once. The sample consisted of CD8+ T cells from cultured PBMCs, taken from culture after CMV antigen stimulation. The origin of the receptors is a human donor in good health (CMV status not recorded). Some clones in this sample may be carry-over from other donors' samples.

This chain links TRBV20-1 with TRBJ2-1, with TRBD2 matching 9 bases. Germline CDR1 reads DFQATT; CDR2 reads SNEGSKA (reference sequence). CDR3 length equals 15 residues. V dropped 4 bases and J dropped 0; count of bases not matched to a gene: 4. The CDR3: CSANERGASYNEQFF. CDR3 nucleotide sequence: TGCAGTGCTAATGAGCGGGGGGCCTCCTACAATGAGCAGTTCTTC.

The chain uses TRBV4-1 and TRBJ2-7; D may match TRBD1 or TRBD2 (5 bases each). The length of the CDR3 is 15 residues. V lost 4 bases and J 3 bases, leaving 16 bases between the germline ends. Germline CDR1 is MGHRA and CDR2 is YSYEKL. The CDR3 loop reads CASSPRGGWDYEQYF. The CDR3 DNA is TGCGCCAGCAGCCCTCGGGGCGGATGGGACTACGAGCAGTACTTC.

On this clonotype: The junction departs from the called germline gene at one end, perhaps through a read error. The J gene is TRBJ1-2, the V gene TRBV2; unclear D gene. CDR3 length equals 15 residues. The germline CDR1 and CDR2 sequences are SNHLY and FYNNEI. CDR3 coding DNA: TGTGCCAGCAGGGAAGGGTTCCTTGACACCTATGGCTACACCTTC. Encoded protein: CASREGFLDTYGYTF.

This clonotype has a count of ten or more. The chain recombines TRBV4-2 with TRBJ1-3; perhaps TRBD1 as D (5 bases). The CDR3 length is 16 residues. Germline V gene data show CDR1 as LGHNA and CDR2 as YNFKEQ. The ends were cut back, 0 bases at V and 4 bases at J, with 13 bases in the middle. The CDR3 DNA follows: TGTGCCAGCAGCCAAGATGGGCAGGGTAAAGGAAACACCATATATTTT. Amino acids: CASSQDGQGKGNTIYF.

V and J are TRBV12-3 or TRBV12-4 and TRBJ1-1; no firm D call. The CDR3 sequence is 13 residues long. V was clipped by 5 bases and J by 7 bases, with 14 bases between them. The CDR3 sequence is CASSPLASSEAFF. The CDR3 DNA reads as TGTGCCAGCAGTCCTCTGGCGTCGAGTGAAGCTTTCTTT.

This chain joins TRBV11-2 and TRBJ2-2; 11 bases agree with TRBD2. V gave up 4 bases and J gave up 1 base; unmatched junction bases: 8. From germline, CDR1 is SGHAT and CDR2 FQNNGV. The CDR3 sequence is 18 residues long. Written as DNA, the CDR3 is TGTGCCAGCAGCTCACTTCCGACTAGCGGGGTGAACACCGGGGAGCTGTTTTTT. Encoded protein: CASSSLPTSGVNTGELFF.

This chain connects TRBV6-1 to TRBJ1-2; D may be TRBD1 (5 bases). Trimming stripped 2 bases from V and 0 bases from J, with 10 bases between. Per germline, CDR1 MNHNS and CDR2 SASEGT. The CDR3 runs 15 residues. The CDR3 loop reads CASSELETANYGYTF. DNA of the CDR3: TGTGCCAGCAGTGAACTAGAGACAGCTAACTATGGCTACACCTTC.

This clonotype was picked up many times. V usage is TRBV7-6 and J usage is TRBJ2-3; tentatively, D is TRBD2 (5 bases). Germline V CDR1 and CDR2: SGHVS, FNYEAQ. Trimming took 1 base from V and 2 from J, leaving 13 bases between them. This CDR3 spans 16 amino acids. The CDR3 reads CASSLEDSGNTDTQYF. As DNA, the CDR3 is TGTGCCAGCAGCTTAGAGGACTCGGGGAACACAGATACGCAGTATTTT.

V usage is TRBV5-6 and J usage is TRBJ1-2; TRBD1 might be the D (6 bases). The CDR3 is 13 amino acids. The ends were cut back, 4 bases at V and 6 bases at J, with 13 bases in the middle. CDR1 SGHDT and CDR2 YYEEEE come from the germline V gene. CDR3 DNA: TGTGCCAGCAGCCCACAGGGTCCCCATGGCTACACCTTC. Amino acid sequence: CASSPQGPHGYTF. Full variable domain (missing parts from reference TRBV5-6 and TRBJ1-2): DAGVTQSPTHLIKTRGQQVTLRCSPKSGHDTVSWYQQALGQGPQFIFQYYEEEERQRGNFPDRFSGHQFPNYSSELNVNALLLGDSALYLCASSPQGPHGYTFGSGTRLTVV.

This clonotype was counted many times. This chain links TRBV12-3 or TRBV12-4 with TRBJ2-1, with TRBD1 identical over 8 bases. J lost 3 bases, V lost 2 bases, and 3 bases had no gene match. This CDR3 has 15 amino acids. CDR3 region: CASSLNRGIYNEQFF. The CDR3 region has the DNA TGTGCCAGCAGTTTAAACAGGGGGATCTACAATGAGCAGTTCTTC.

This clonotype was picked up a small number of times. The chain has TRBV19 and TRBJ1-1; 10 bases align to TRBD1. Per germline, CDR1 LNHDA and CDR2 SQIVND (reference sequence). The V gene end was trimmed by 6 bases and the J gene end by 6 bases; junction bases not matched to a gene: 13. CDR3 length: 16 residues. CDR3 amino acids: CASSDLAGQGIPEAFF. The CDR3 DNA is TGTGCCAGTAGCGACCTGGCGGGACAGGGGATCCCTGAAGCTTTCTTT.

CDR3 nucleotides: TGTGCCAGCACTCCCGCACTAGGACTAGCGGTCTACGAGCAGTACTTC. Its protein is CASTPALGLAVYEQYF. This rearrangement joins TRBV12-3 or TRBV12-4 to TRBJ2-7, with 10 bases fitting TRBD2. CDR3 length equals 16 residues. The V gene end was trimmed by 7 bases and the J gene end by 3 bases; junction bases not matched to a gene: 12.

The gene calls are TRBV19 and TRBJ2-2; D is uncertain. From germline, CDR1 is LNHDA and CDR2 SQIVND (reference sequence). The length of the CDR3 is 12 residues. DNA of the CDR3: TGTGCTTCTAACCCGGGTACCGGGGAGCTGTTTTTT. It encodes CASNPGTGELFF.

CDR3 in DNA: TGTGCCAGCAGATTCAGTGGGGGTCCCCTCACGCAGTATTTT. It specifies CASRFSGGPLTQYF. The rearrangement links TRBV5-4 to TRBJ2-3; D tentatively reads TRBD1 or TRBD2 (5 bases each). Germline loops: CDR1 SGHNT, CDR2 YYREEE (reference sequence). The length of the CDR3 is 14 residues. Trimming left V 5 bases short and J 9 bases short, with 19 bases between.

The chain is built from TRBV6-1 and TRBJ2-3, with TRBD2 as a possible D gene (6 bases). CDR1 and CDR2 from the germline V gene are MNHNS and SASEGT. CDR3 length: 16 amino acids. Trimming took 5 bases from V and 0 from J, leaving 15 bases between them. CDR3 sequence (DNA): TGTGCCAGCAGTTATGCGGCTAGCGTTAGCACAGATACGCAGTATTTT. Its protein product is CASSYAASVSTDTQYF.

The chain joins TRBV10-3 to TRBJ2-1; D is undetermined. The ends were cut back, 7 bases at V and 6 bases at J, with 10 bases in the middle. The CDR3 length is 12 residues. Germline-derived CDR1 and CDR2 are ENHRY and SYGVKD. The CDR3 is CAITNQSNEQFF. The CDR3 bases are TGTGCCATCACCAACCAAAGCAATGAGCAGTTCTTC.

This clonotype was detected a few times. The rearrangement uses TRBV6-1 and TRBJ2-7; D tentatively fits TRBD1 or TRBD2 (6 bases each). The CDR3 extends over 15 amino acids. V lost 0 bases and J 0 bases, leaving 9 bases between the germline ends. Looked up from germline, CDR1 is MNHNS and CDR2 is SASEGT. CDR3 amino acids: CASSEAGGFSYEQYF. The CDR3 DNA reads TGTGCCAGCAGTGAAGCAGGGGGGTTCTCCTACGAGCAGTACTTC.